Listed below are T cell receptor beta chains from one sample, sequenced in a study of blood T cell repertoires in COVID-19. Sequencing was performed with immunoSEQ multiplex PCR; in TCRdb, only in-frame clones are kept and a portion is missing. The table has 250,000 or so clones, around nine tenths seen once; the top ten hold less than 3.5%. Source material: peripheral blood. The receptors originated from a woman between 55 and 75 years old with acute or convalescent COVID-19. CDR3s include the opening cysteine and the closing phenylalanine or tryptophan. Each record gives: clone size, V gene, D gene, J gene, CDR3 protein, CDR3 DNA. A D gene is named only where the DNA matches it firmly. Clone size is stated in some rows and not others, as once, few, many or a class when expanded.

NA	TRBV9	NA	TRBJ1-3	CASSVAPGLGNTIYF	TGTGCCAGCAGCGTGGCTCCGGGTTTGGGAAACACCATATATTTT
NA	TRBV7-2	NA	TRBJ1-2	CASSLIALTYGYTF	TGTGCCAGCAGCCTCATTGCACTAACCTATGGCTACACCTTC
NA	TRBV19	NA	TRBJ2-7	CASSINSGSYEQYF	TGTGCCAGTAGTATCAACAGTGGCTCCTACGAGCAGTACTTC
NA	TRBV7-9	NA	TRBJ1-1	CASSLGASMNTEAFF	TGTGCCAGCAGCTTGGGGGCATCTATGAACACTGAAGCTTTCTTT
NA	TRBV19	TRBD1	TRBJ1-2	CATGRGTGFGYTF	TGTGCCACCGGTAGGGGGACAGGCTTTGGCTACACCTTC
NA	TRBV28	NA	TRBJ1-2	CASSFSMNYGYTF	TGTGCCAGCAGTTTTTCAATGAACTATGGCTACACCTTC
NA	TRBV29-1	TRBD2	TRBJ2-7	CSVLISGSPYEQYF	TGCAGCGTTCTTATTAGCGGGAGTCCCTACGAGCAGTACTTC
NA	TRBV19	TRBD1	TRBJ1-6	CASSIRTGVQNSPLHF	TGTGCCAGTAGTATTAGGACAGGGGTCCAGAATTCACCCCTCCACTTT
NA	TRBV10-2	TRBD1	TRBJ2-7	CASSEPRGPTYEQYF	TGCGCCAGCAGTGAGCCCAGGGGGCCAACCTACGAGCAGTACTTC
NA	TRBV30	NA	TRBJ1-1	CAWRGGSTEAFF	TGTGCCTGGAGGGGAGGGAGTACTGAAGCTTTCTTT
NA	TRBV28	NA	TRBJ1-5	CASSSHRDQPQHF	TGTGCCAGCAGTTCACACAGGGACCAGCCCCAGCATTTT
NA	TRBV27	NA	TRBJ1-5	CASSRRVSNQPQHF	TGTGCCAGCAGTAGGAGGGTCAGCAATCAGCCCCAGCATTTT
NA	TRBV4-2	NA	TRBJ2-5	CASSQGTLALQETQYF	TGTGCCAGCAGCCAAGGTACCCTGGCCCTCCAAGAGACCCAGTACTTC
NA	TRBV18	NA	TRBJ2-7	CASSADSWQYF	TGTGCCAGCTCAGCCGACAGCTGGCAGTACTTC
NA	TRBV19	NA	TRBJ1-2	CASSIDRGGFDYGYTF	TGTGCCAGTAGTATAGATCGGGGGGGGTTCGACTATGGCTACACCTTC
NA	TRBV7-8	TRBD1	TRBJ1-6	CASSQGQGAQNSPLHF	TGTGCCAGCAGCCAGGGACAGGGGGCGCAAAATTCACCCCTCCACTTT
NA	TRBV10-2	TRBD2	TRBJ2-7	CATEIAGGLGGEQYF	TGCGCCACCGAAATAGCGGGGGGGCTGGGGGGCGAGCAGTACTTC
NA	TRBV7-9	TRBD1	TRBJ1-1	CASSSLRQGNTEAFF	TGTGCCAGCAGCTCACTTCGACAGGGGAACACTGAAGCTTTCTTT
NA	TRBV10-2	NA	TRBJ1-3	CASRPGREEGRLENTIYF	TGCGCCAGCAGGCCTGGTAGGGAGGAGGGGCGGCTGGAAAACACCATATATTTT
once	TRBV19	NA	TRBJ1-5	CASSHQGNQPQHF	TGTGCCAGTAGTCATCAGGGCAATCAGCCCCAGCATTTT
NA	TRBV3-1/TRBV3-2	TRBD1	TRBJ2-6	CASSQETGGASGANVLTF	TGTGCCAGCAGCCAAGAGACAGGGGGCGCTTCTGGGGCCAACGTCCTGACTTTC
NA	TRBV19	NA	TRBJ2-2	CASSMGGWGNTGELFF	TGTGCCAGTAGTATGGGGGGTTGGGGAAACACCGGGGAGCTGTTTTTT
NA	TRBV18	TRBD2	TRBJ2-1	CASSPTREGSYNEQFF	TGTGCCAGCTCACCAACGCGGGAGGGCTCCTACAATGAGCAGTTCTTC
NA	TRBV3-1/TRBV3-2	NA	TRBJ1-2	CASSQALTGGVNGYTF	TGTGCCAGCAGCCAAGCCTTGACGGGGGGCGTGAATGGCTACACCTTC
NA	TRBV7-6	NA	TRBJ1-5	CASSLSDGRNQPQHF	TGTGCCAGCAGCTTATCGGATGGGCGCAATCAGCCCCAGCATTTT
NA	TRBV3-1/TRBV3-2	TRBD1	TRBJ1-5	CASSQTFGQGAQPQHF	TGTGCCAGCAGCCAAACCTTCGGACAGGGGGCACAGCCCCAGCATTTT
once	TRBV30	NA	TRBJ1-5	CAWSVQAHQPQHF	TGTGCCTGGAGTGTACAGGCCCATCAGCCCCAGCATTTT
once	TRBV10-1	NA	TRBJ2-2	CASSEEVRGELFF	TGCGCCAGCAGTGAGGAAGTGCGAGGGGAGCTGTTTTTT
NA	TRBV29-1	TRBD1	TRBJ1-2	CSAAPDRASYGYTF	TGCAGCGCAGCCCCGGACAGGGCTAGTTATGGCTACACCTTC
NA	TRBV6-1	NA	TRBJ1-5	CASSESWGGVQPQHF	TGTGCCAGCAGTGAATCCTGGGGGGGTGTGCAGCCCCAGCATTTT
NA	TRBV29-1	TRBD1	TRBJ2-7	CSAGTGGYEQYF	TGCAGCGCAGGGACAGGGGGATACGAGCAGTACTTC
NA	TRBV19	TRBD2	TRBJ2-5	CATRVGGGAGETQYF	TGTGCCACCCGAGTAGGCGGGGGGGCCGGAGAGACCCAGTACTTC